The 13 T cell receptor beta chains below come from one sample, sequenced in a study of T cell responses to AZD1222 COVID-19 vaccine. The assay was immunoSEQ multiplex PCR, and TCRdb's table has in-frame clones only and misses some. Of 150,000 to 200,000 clones listed, 85% to 95% are singletons. This material consisted of peripheral blood, taken on day 0 of AZD1222 vaccination. Receptor source: an adult in good health.

This sequence joins TRBV12-5 and TRBJ2-2; TRBD2 matches 8 bases. Unmatched junction bases numbered 4, after V lost 2 bases and J lost 5 bases. Germline V CDR1 and CDR2: LGHNT, FRNRAP. CDR3 length equals 15 residues. The CDR3 DNA sequence: TGTGCTAGTGGTTTGACTAGCGGAGGGACCGGGGAGCTGTTTTTT. It encodes CASGLTSGGTGELFF.

CDR3 region: CASSPRGATYNEQFF. The CDR3 bases are TGTGCCAGCAGCCCGAGGGGGGCAACCTACAATGAGCAGTTCTTC. The chain recombines TRBV14 with TRBJ2-1; D assignment may be TRBD1 or TRBD2 (6 bases each). This CDR3 region has 15 residues. Germline CDR1 reads SGHDN; CDR2 reads FVKESK. Trimming shortened V by 4 bases and J by 2 bases, and 12 bases separated the two germline ends.

V and J are TRBV2 and TRBJ1-4; 9 positions agree with TRBD1. With 0 bases clipped from V and 7 bases from J, the junction kept 6 bases outside the gene matches. CDR3 length: 16 residues. Germline assignment: CDR1 SNHLY and CDR2 FYNNEI. The CDR3 DNA follows: TGTGCCAGCAGTGAAGCCCCGGGACAGGGAGGTGAAAAACTGTTTTTT. Translation: CASSEAPGQGGEKLFF.

This rearrangement joins TRBV20-1 to TRBJ2-7, with D uncertain. The CDR3 length is 15 residues. Trimming stripped 3 bases from V and 3 bases from J, with 18 bases between. Looked up from germline, CDR1 is DFQATT and CDR2 is SNEGSKA (reference sequence). The CDR3 DNA reads TGCAGTGCTAGTCTCCCGACTCATGGTTTCTACGAGCAGTACTTC. This gives the protein CSASLPTHGFYEQYF.

The chain links TRBV11-2 to TRBJ2-3; no reliable D call. The CDR3 is 13 amino acids. Germline CDR1 SGHAT, CDR2 FQNNGV. V was clipped by 5 bases and J by 6 bases, with 12 bases between them. The CDR3 sequence: CASSQTQGDTQYF. CDR3 DNA sequence: TGTGCCAGCAGCCAAACCCAAGGGGATACGCAGTATTTT.

The chain has TRBV6-5 and TRBJ2-2; D is perhaps TRBD2 (7 bases). The CDR3 runs 16 residues. V dropped 4 bases and J dropped 6 bases, with 18 bases sitting between them. The germline CDR1 and CDR2 sequences are MNHEY and SVGAGI. CDR3 in amino acids: CASSSLGGGPPGELFF. Here the CDR3 DNA reads TGTGCCAGCAGTTCCCTTGGGGGGGGCCCCCCCGGGGAGCTGTTTTTT.

The CDR3 sequence: CASSFIWRGPTQETQYF. In DNA, the CDR3 is TGTGCCAGCAGCTTCATTTGGCGGGGACCTACGCAAGAGACCCAGTACTTC. The chain couples TRBV7-6 to TRBJ2-5, with D tentatively TRBD2 (6 bases). There are 17 residues in the CDR3. V was pared by 3 bases and J by 2 bases, with 19 bases between. The germline V gene encodes CDR1 SGHVS and CDR2 FNYEAQ.

The V and J genes are TRBV13 and TRBJ2-7; D is undetermined. Germline V gene sequence: CDR1 PRHDT, CDR2 FYEKMQ (reference sequence). There are 13 residues in the CDR3. V was trimmed by 2 bases and J by 1 base, leaving 6 bases between them. This CDR3 reads CASSLPGSYEQYF. In nucleotides, the CDR3 is TGTGCCAGCAGCTTACCGGGTTCCTACGAGCAGTACTTC.

This chain uses TRBV20-1 with TRBJ2-3; 10 nucleotides agree with TRBD1. With V trimmed by 3 bases and J by 4 bases, 7 bases remained unmatched. CDR3 length: 15 residues. From germline, CDR1 is DFQATT and CDR2 SNEGSKA (reference sequence). The DNA for the CDR3 is TGCAGTGCTAGTGATGCGGGACAGGGGTCAGATACGCAGTATTTT. It specifies CSASDAGQGSDTQYF.

The V and J genes are TRBV28 and TRBJ1-3; 7 bases are shared with TRBD1. The V segment lost 4 bases and the J segment 0 bases; nucleotides outside the gene matches: 6. Germline V gives CDR1 MDHEN, CDR2 SYDVKM. This CDR3 is built from 16 residues. The CDR3 protein is CASSSGTDLSGNTIYF. DNA of the CDR3: TGTGCCAGCAGTTCCGGGACAGATCTCTCTGGAAACACCATATATTTT.

This chain joins TRBV7-9 and TRBJ1-2; D ambiguous. Looked up from germline, CDR1 is SEHNR and CDR2 is FQNEAQ (reference sequence). This CDR3 comprises 15 residues. The V and J ends lost 1 base and 0 bases respectively, with 9 bases between them. The CDR3 spells CASSLVSVANYGYTF. For the CDR3, the DNA is TGTGCCAGCAGCTTAGTTTCGGTAGCTAACTATGGCTACACCTTC.

The chain joins TRBV6-5 to TRBJ2-2; no firm D call. Germline CDR1 and CDR2: MNHEY and SVGAGI. This CDR3 spans 15 amino acids. Trimming removed 5 bases from V and 0 bases from J, with 10 bases in between. CDR3 nucleotide sequence: TGTGCCAGCAGTCCGACAACTTCGAACACCGGGGAGCTGTTTTTT. Amino acid sequence: CASSPTTSNTGELFF.

This clone turned up a few times. The rearrangement uses TRBV29-1 and TRBJ2-7; weak D call: TRBD1 (6 bases). V lost 3 bases and J 1 base, leaving 10 bases between the germline ends. Germline CDR1 reads SQVTM; CDR2 reads ANQGSEA. The CDR3 length is 13 residues. Written as DNA, the CDR3 is TGCAGCGTTGAGGGGGACACATCCTACGAGCAGTACTTC. Its translation is CSVEGDTSYEQYF.